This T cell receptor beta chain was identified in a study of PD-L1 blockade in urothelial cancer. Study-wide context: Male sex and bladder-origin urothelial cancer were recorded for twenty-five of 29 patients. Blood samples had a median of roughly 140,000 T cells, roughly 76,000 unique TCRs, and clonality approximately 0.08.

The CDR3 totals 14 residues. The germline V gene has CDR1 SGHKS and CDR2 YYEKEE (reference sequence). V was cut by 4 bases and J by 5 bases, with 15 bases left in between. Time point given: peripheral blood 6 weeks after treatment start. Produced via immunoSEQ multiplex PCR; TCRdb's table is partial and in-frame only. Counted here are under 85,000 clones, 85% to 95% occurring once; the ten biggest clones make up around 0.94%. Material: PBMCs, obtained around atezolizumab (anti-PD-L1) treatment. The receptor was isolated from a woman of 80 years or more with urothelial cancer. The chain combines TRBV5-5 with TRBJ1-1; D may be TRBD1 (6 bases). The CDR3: CASSGGRGGTEAFF. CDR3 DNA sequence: TGTGCCAGCAGCGGCGGTAGGGGGGGAACTGAAGCTTTCTTT.